This T cell receptor beta chain was sequenced in a study of blood T cell repertoires in COVID-19 (dated by TCRdb to the early 2020s). With respect to the entire study: Samples covering the acute and convalescent phases of COVID-19 were provided by collaborators in the United States, Italy and Spain. The material from the prospective study consisted of cDNA or gDNA derived from T cells, B-cell-depleted T cells, or PBMCs. Deeply sampled blood TCRbeta repertoires from subjects exposed to, actively infected with, or recovered from COVID-19 were included in the dataset. The repertoires were released in a freely available public database intended as a resource for research on the immune response to SARS-CoV-2. Samples came from the ongoing ImmuneRACE study (first 160 participants) plus 1,254 subjects from 6 global collaborators. A de-identified subject ID, COVID-19 status, age in years and sex were almost always included in the sample metadata. HLA class I and class II types, where available, came from metadata supplied by the sample provider rather than from assay-based typing.

A note on this clone: The target of this receptor is not known. Per-nucleotide qualities are absent, and no much larger clonotype sits a single base away.

Trimming costs V 7 bases and J 1 base, and their ends lie 4 bases apart. The CDR3 holds 11 amino acids from the cysteine to the phenylalanine. The entry retains the CDR3 DNA only, 33 bases that are in frame from base 1. Collaborating institutions collected whole blood in K2EDTA tubes following their own protocols. Collaborator samples were shipped for TCRbeta analysis as frozen whole blood, isolated PBMCs, or DNA extracted from either sample type. Summary of the overall study and its limitations: The amount of clinical and demographic metadata varied by source and participant and was provided uncurated.

The immunoSEQ Assay, a bias-controlled multiplex PCR, was used to amplify TCRbeta CDR3 regions from genomic DNA. In the source study's methods: Within the assay, amplification of reference gene primers was used to estimate how many nucleated cells each sample contained. To quantify the absolute abundance of each unique TCRbeta CDR3 rearrangement, sequence reads were collapsed and filtered. For each sample, productive Simpson clonality was calculated by taking the square root of Simpson's diversity index across productive rearrangements. The source is immuneACCESS, and TCRdb retained only in-frame sequences with V and J called. Part of the clones is not carried over; for the studies checked, unresolved V genes explain less than half of this, and the remainder is unexplained. That table supplies the V and J calls and clone size; D and trimming were determined from the DNA. The sample includes over 150,000 clones, with roughly nine tenths observed a single time. The ten largest clones capture approximately 0.55% of the sample.

The rearrangement joined TRBV23-1 to TRBJ1-1, with no D gene named confidently. TRBV23-1 is an ORF; its function is uncertain. The sample comprised peripheral blood. This clonotype was obtained from a man in his forties or fifties with acute or convalescent COVID-19. The CDR3 reads as follows: CASTGNTEAFF. In nucleotides, the sequence is TGCGCCAGCACAGGGAACACTGAAGCTTTCTTT.